Here is one TCR beta chain with its context. The sample comes from a study of blood T cell repertoires in COVID-19. There are 16 residues in the CDR3. The J segment lost 2 bases and the V segment lost 3 bases, leaving 7 bases of the junction unmatched. CDR1 and CDR2 from the germline V gene are LNHDA and SQIVND (reference sequence). Assay: immunoSEQ multiplex PCR; the TCRdb copy retains only in-frame clones and omits some. The table lists about 100,000 clones, around 87% of them singletons. The TCR sequence derives from a woman aged 45-65 years with COVID-19, enrolled during active disease. Sequencing was carried out using peripheral blood. The chain couples TRBV19 to TRBJ2-7; 10 nucleotides agree with TRBD1. CDR3 amino acids: CASSIPGQGRTYEQYF. The CDR3 DNA is TGTGCCAGTAGTATCCCGGGACAGGGGAGAACCTACGAGCAGTACTTC.